This T cell receptor (beta chain) was sequenced in a study of metastatic and nonmetastatic thyroid tumors (dated by TCRdb to about 2020). Concerning the study at large: Repertoires from peripheral blood and from tumor or nodule tissue samples of malignant and benign thyroid patients were compared. Here is what the overall study found, with its caveats: In both blood and tumor samples, TCR beta diversity was reported to be significantly higher in malignant tumors than in benign nodules.

Germline trimming: 5 bases from V, 5 bases from J; junction bases outside gene matches: 9. Inclusive of the bounding cysteine and phenylalanine, the CDR3 is 16 residues long. Just CDR3 DNA is preserved here, 48 bases in frame from base 1. This clone is described as large (0.1 to 1%). Its binding antigen is unknown. No base quality information exists; no much larger clone differs at one position. None of the patients had been given any treatment before thyroid surgery. Using T-cell receptor beta sequencing, the researchers looked back retrospectively at clinical samples from patients, gathered between about 2012 and 2018. Libraries were prepared through PCR. Sequencing took place on an Illumina HiSeq 4000. High-throughput sequencing was used to profile the TCR beta-chain CDR3 region of every patient. For the original study's pipeline: The researchers built a classifier to tell apart papillary thyroid cancer patients with distant metastasis, based on CDR3 differences among clinicopathological groups. The Shannon index was used to measure repertoire diversity, and the Morisita-Horn index was used to measure how similar tumor and blood repertoires were. In-frame beta chains were kept once TCRdb had trimmed the public reads at Q25 with fastp and called clones with MiXCR. TCRdb's processing, not the study's, gives the V and J calls here. The sample table contains fewer than 20,000 clones; only one count was recorded for approximately 25% of them. Jointly, the top ten make up about 13% of the sample.

The sample taken for sequencing was tumor tissue. The sequence derives from a male donor with papillary thyroid cancer or a benign thyroid nodule (not recorded which). Some clones in this sample may be carry-over from other donors' samples. The chain uses TRBV12-3 or TRBV12-4 and TRBJ2-1; 10 of the junction bases match TRBD2. The CDR3 corresponds to CASSTSLAGDDNEQFF. The DNA sequence follows: TGTGCCAGCAGTACATCCCTAGCGGGAGACGACAATGAGCAGTTCTTC.